Each of the 20 T cell receptor beta chains below was sequenced from the same sample in a study of T cell responses to AZD1222 COVID-19 vaccine. Clones were read by immunoSEQ multiplex PCR, and TCRdb kept only the in-frame ones, dropping some. The sample lists about 170,000 clones, roughly nine tenths occurring once. The source was peripheral blood, collected on day 0 of AZD1222 vaccination. These receptors were obtained from an adult in good health.

The V and J genes are TRBV19 and TRBJ1-1; 10 bases match TRBD1. The CDR3 is 14 amino acids. V was pared by 9 bases and J by 5 bases, with 9 bases of the junction left unmatched. CDR1 and CDR2 from the germline V gene are LNHDA and SQIVND (reference sequence). For the CDR3, the DNA is TGTGCCAGCAGGACAGGGGGTGTGAGGACTGAAGCTTTCTTT. This translates into CASRTGGVRTEAFF. The full variable domain, its missing parts supplied by reference TRBV19 and TRBJ1-1, is DGGITQSPKYLFRKEGQNVTLSCEQNLNHDAMYWYRQDPGQGLRLIYYSQIVNDFQKGDIAEGYSVSREKKESFPLTVTSAQKNPTAFYLCASRTGGVRTEAFFGQGTRLTVV.

The V gene is TRBV19, the J gene TRBJ1-5; D not certain. The V end was cut by 1 base, the J end by 6 bases, with 13 bases between. This CDR3 region has 15 residues. Per germline, CDR1 LNHDA and CDR2 SQIVND (reference sequence). CDR3 nucleotides: TGTGCCAGTAGTATAGGCGAGGGCAGAATTCAGCCCCAGCATTTT. This gives the protein CASSIGEGRIQPQHF. Full variable domain (outside the CDR3, taken from reference TRBV19 and TRBJ1-5): DGGITQSPKYLFRKEGQNVTLSCEQNLNHDAMYWYRQDPGQGLRLIYYSQIVNDFQKGDIAEGYSVSREKKESFPLTVTSAQKNPTAFYLCASSIGEGRIQPQHFGDGTRLSIL.

The chain employs TRBV6-5 and TRBJ2-7, with D maybe TRBD2 (6 bases). This CDR3 contains 14 residues. V was pared by 5 bases and J by 6 bases, with 17 bases between. The V gene's germline CDR1 is MNHEY and CDR2 SVGAGI. The DNA of the CDR3 is TGTGCCAGCAGTAAATGGGTAGCGGAAGGCGAGCAGTACTTC. Protein product: CASSKWVAEGEQYF.

V usage is TRBV4-3 and J usage is TRBJ2-5; D is perhaps TRBD1 (5 bases). The CDR3 runs to 13 residues. Germline V lookup: CDR1 LGHNA, CDR2 YSLEER. Between the trimmed V and J ends, which lost 11 bases and 3 bases, there was a span of 16 bases. As DNA, the CDR3 is TGCGCCGCCCACGGCCAGGGCGAAGAGACCCAGTACTTC. Translation: CAAHGQGEETQYF.

This clone was detected only a few times. The rearrangement uses TRBV7-3 and TRBJ2-2; D may be TRBD2 (6 bases). The CDR3 consists of 15 residues. V was trimmed by 5 bases and J by 5 bases, leaving 15 bases between them. CDR1 and CDR2 from the germline V gene are SGHTA and FQGTGA. In DNA, the CDR3 is TGTGCCAGCAGCCTGCAGGGAGGAGGGACCGGGGAGCTGTTTTTT. Its protein is CASSLQGGGTGELFF. Combining the CDR3 with reference TRBV7-3 and TRBJ2-2 gives the whole variable domain GAGVSQTPSNKVTEKGKYVELRCDPISGHTALYWYRQSLGQGPEFLIYFQGTGAADDSGLPNDRFFAVRPEGSVSTLKIQRTERGDSAVYLCASSLQGGGTGELFFGEGSRLTVL.

This chain connects TRBV29-1 to TRBJ1-3; D is unresolved. The V gene lost 0 bases and the J gene lost 1 base, with 4 bases spanning the gap. Per germline, CDR1 SQVTM and CDR2 ANQGSEA. The length of the CDR3 is 13 residues. The chain's CDR3 is CSVEDGSGNTIYF. CDR3 nucleotide sequence: TGCAGCGTTGAAGACGGTTCTGGAAACACCATATATTTT.

The chain is built from TRBV20-1 and TRBJ2-3; D is uncertain. Trimming cost V 3 bases and J 0 bases, with 10 bases left between them. Germline-derived CDR1 and CDR2 are DFQATT and SNEGSKA (reference sequence). This CDR3 contains 14 residues. CDR3 sequence (DNA): TGCAGTGCTAGTGCGGCAGCTAGCACAGATACGCAGTATTTT. It codes for CSASAAASTDTQYF.

The V gene is TRBV6-1, the J gene TRBJ1-2, with TRBD1 as a possible D gene (5 bases). The germline V gene encodes CDR1 MNHNS and CDR2 SASEGT. Trimming pared 2 bases from V and 5 bases from J, leaving 15 bases between. This CDR3 region has 15 residues. CDR3 DNA: TGTGCCAGCAGTGAAAGCTCGGCAGGGCCTTATGGCTACACCTTC. Translating it yields CASSESSAGPYGYTF.

V and J are TRBV7-9 and TRBJ1-1; D gene unclear. V was clipped by 2 bases and J by 5 bases, with 9 bases between them. CDR3 size: 13 residues. In germline, CDR1 is SEHNR, CDR2 FQNEAQ (reference sequence). The chain's CDR3 is CASSLPRKTEAFF. The CDR3 nucleotides read TGTGCCAGCAGCTTACCTCGGAAAACTGAAGCTTTCTTT.

This chain joins TRBV6-5 and TRBJ1-1; no definite D call. V gave up 11 bases and J gave up 0 bases, with 16 bases separating them. Germline V gives CDR1 MNHEY, CDR2 SVGAGI. The CDR3 is made up of 14 amino acids. In nucleotides, the CDR3 is TGTGCCGCCTGTAAGGTCGGAATGAACACTGAAGCTTTCTTT. It yields the protein CAACKVGMNTEAFF.

The chain employs TRBV9 and TRBJ2-1, with D tentatively TRBD2 (5 bases). Looked up from germline, CDR1 is SGDLS and CDR2 is YYNGEE. The CDR3 is 16 residues long. V was shortened by 0 bases and J by 2 bases, with 12 bases between the two germline ends. CDR3 coding DNA: TGTGCCAGCAGCGTAGGGCCCTCGGGGACCTACAATGAGCAGTTCTTC. Its protein product is CASSVGPSGTYNEQFF. Full variable domain (rest looked up from reference TRBV9 and TRBJ2-1): DSGVTQTPKHLITATGQRVTLRCSPRSGDLSVYWYQQSLDQGLQFLIQYYNGEERAKGNILERFSAQQFPDLHSELNLSSLELGDSALYFCASSVGPSGTYNEQFFGPGTRLTVL.

This clone was counted once. The rearrangement uses TRBV24-1 and TRBJ2-7, with 8 bases lining up with TRBD1. In germline, CDR1 is KGHDR, CDR2 SFDVKD. V shed 7 bases and J 5 bases; nucleotides not matched to a gene: 12. The CDR3 is 15 amino acids. CDR3 bases: TGTGCCACCAGCGATCGAGCAGGGGGCCTCGACGAGCAGTACTTC. Residues: CATSDRAGGLDEQYF.

The chain employs TRBV27 and TRBJ1-5; 11 bases match TRBD1. V lost 3 bases, J lost 4 bases, and 8 bases stayed unmatched. This CDR3 is 17 amino acids long. CDR1 is MNHEY, CDR2 SMNVEV, per germline (reference sequence). The CDR3 DNA sequence: TGTGCCAGCAGTTTGTTCGGGGACAGGGGGAGAAATCAGCCCCAGCATTTT. Its translation is CASSLFGDRGRNQPQHF.

This rearrangement joins TRBV19 to TRBJ1-2; unclear D gene. Germline values: CDR1 LNHDA, CDR2 SQIVND (reference sequence). V lost 3 bases, J lost 2 bases, and 13 bases lay in between. The CDR3 covers 15 residues. The CDR3 DNA sequence: TGTGCCAGTAGTATCCAGGCGACCTTGAACTATGGCTACACCTTC. Its protein is CASSIQATLNYGYTF.

The count of this clone is one. The chain links TRBV7-2 to TRBJ1-6; no clear D gene. Germline lookup yields CDR1 SGHTA and CDR2 FQGNSA. CDR3 size: 14 residues. The V and J ends lost 1 base and 7 bases respectively, with 8 bases between them. DNA of the CDR3: TGTGCCAGCAGCTTAGGAGGCGGGAATTCACCCCTCCACTTT. It specifies CASSLGGGNSPLHF.

The V gene is TRBV24-1, the J gene TRBJ1-2, with no clear D. CDR3 length: 13 residues. Germline V lookup: CDR1 KGHDR, CDR2 SFDVKD. Trimming stripped 0 bases from V and 8 bases from J, with 9 bases between. CDR3 sequence: CATSDLSGSGYTF. The CDR3 region has the DNA TGTGCCACCAGTGATTTGTCGGGTTCCGGCTACACCTTC.

The chain has TRBV5-1 and TRBJ2-2; D is uncertain. V lost 4 bases and J 4 bases, leaving 5 bases between the germline ends. This CDR3 contains 12 residues. The germline V gene has CDR1 SGHRS and CDR2 YFSETQ. CDR3 DNA sequence: TGCGCCAGCAGCCGATTCACCGGGGAGCTGTTTTTT. This codes for CASSRFTGELFF.

The chain links TRBV7-9 to TRBJ2-2; D gene ambiguous. The V gene lost 3 bases and the J gene lost 0 bases, with 8 bases spanning the gap. The CDR3 covers 15 residues. CDR1 SEHNR and CDR2 FQNEAQ come from the germline V gene (reference sequence). CDR3 sequence (DNA): TGTGCCAGCAGCTTTGGCTACGCGAACACCGGGGAGCTGTTTTTT. The encoded protein is CASSFGYANTGELFF. Drawing the rest from reference TRBV7-9 and TRBJ2-2, the complete variable domain is DTGVSQNPRHKITKRGQNVTFRCDPISEHNRLYWYRQTLGQGPEFLTYFQNEAQLEKSRLLSDRFSAERPKGSFSTLEIQRTEQGDSAMYLCASSFGYANTGELFFGEGSRLTVL.

The V gene is TRBV9, the J gene TRBJ1-6; D call uncertain. This CDR3 region has 16 residues. Trimming left V 0 bases short and J 3 bases short, with 10 bases between. Germline lookup yields CDR1 SGDLS and CDR2 YYNGEE. The CDR3 region is CASSVGGSSYNSPLHF. In DNA, the CDR3 is TGTGCCAGCAGCGTAGGAGGGAGTAGCTATAATTCACCCCTCCACTTT. The full variable domain, completed using reference TRBV9 and TRBJ1-6, is DSGVTQTPKHLITATGQRVTLRCSPRSGDLSVYWYQQSLDQGLQFLIQYYNGEERAKGNILERFSAQQFPDLHSELNLSSLELGDSALYFCASSVGGSSYNSPLHFGNGTRLTVT.

The J gene is TRBJ1-5, the V gene TRBV2; 11 bases line up with TRBD1. Germline CDR1 and CDR2: SNHLY and FYNNEI. The CDR3 extends over 17 amino acids. V shed 6 bases, J shed 4 bases, and the junction held 11 bases outside the gene matches. This chain's CDR3 is CASRSGQGEFDNQPQHF. The CDR3 bases are TGTGCCAGCAGGTCGGGACAGGGGGAATTTGATAATCAGCCCCAGCATTTT.